Presented here are 9 T cell receptor beta chains from one specimen sequenced in a study of monozygotic twins with inflammatory bowel disease. Reprocessing the 5' RACE reads, TCRdb reports a single entry for every CDR3 protein and omits DNA. This sample's table has 80,000 or so distinct CDR3 sequences. The specimen was blood. These receptors originate from a human donor with ulcerative colitis or Crohn's disease, or a healthy co-twin of an affected twin (not recorded which).

This chain joins TRBV5-4 and TRBJ1-1. The CDR3 sequence is 12 residues long. The germline V gene encodes CDR1 SGHNT and CDR2 YYREEE (reference sequence). CDR3 region: CASSSYNTEAFF.

This sequence joins TRBV3-1 and TRBJ2-7; TCRdb's D call, TRBD2, is unchecked because there is no DNA. From germline, CDR1 is LGHDT and CDR2 YNNKEL (reference sequence). The CDR3 length is 17 residues. This chain's CDR3 is CASSQWWTSGALGEQYF.

The chain is built from TRBV19 and TRBJ1-1. The CDR3 has 14 residues. Germline CDR1 is LNHDA and CDR2 is SQIVND (reference sequence). CDR3 region: CASRPRGGSGEAFF.

The chain employs TRBV15 and TRBJ1-3; TCRdb lists TRBD1, though no DNA is available to test this call. Germline V gives CDR1 LNHNV, CDR2 YYDKDF (reference sequence). The CDR3 totals 19 residues. The CDR3 loop reads CATSRSGQGAKSSGNTIYF. Full variable domain (missing parts from reference TRBV15 and TRBJ1-3): DAMVIQNPRYQVTQFGKPVTLSCSQTLNHNVMYWYQQKSSQAPKLLFHYYDKDFNNEADTPDNFQSRRPNTSFCFLDIRSPGLGDTAMYLCATSRSGQGAKSSGNTIYFGEGSWLTVV.

The rearrangement links TRBV5-1 to TRBJ2-1; TCRdb selects TRBD1, and the lack of DNA leaves this call unchecked. There are 15 residues in the CDR3. Germline V gene lookup returns CDR1 SGHRS and CDR2 YFSETQ. This chain's CDR3 is CASSATGGTYNEQFF. The variable domain in full, with the rest retrieved from reference TRBV5-1 and TRBJ2-1, is KAGVTQTPRYLIKTRGQQVTLSCSPISGHRSVSWYQQTPGQGLQFLFEYFSETQRNKGNFPGRFSGRQFSNSRSEMNVSTLELGDSALYLCASSATGGTYNEQFFGPGTRLTVL.

This chain connects TRBV6-5 to TRBJ2-2. Germline CDR1 is MNHEY and CDR2 is SVGAGI. CDR3 length: 15 residues. The CDR3 region is CASSYDPPNTGELFF.

The chain has TRBV5-8 and TRBJ2-3; the D gene TCRdb calls, TRBD1, cannot be checked with no DNA. Germline V gene lookup returns CDR1 SGHTS and CDR2 YDEGEE. This CDR3 contains 15 residues. The CDR3 sequence is CASSVTGQEADTQYF.

The chain combines TRBV20-1 with TRBJ2-2; the TCRdb D gene call, TRBD1, has no DNA to confirm it. The CDR3 runs 15 residues. The germline CDR1 and CDR2 sequences are DFQATT and SNEGSKA (reference sequence). CDR3 in amino acids: CSAYGQGANTGELFF.

The CDR3 sequence: CASSLDTGTSEAFF. J is TRBJ1-1 and V is TRBV5-1; no DNA is available, so the TRBD1 call from TCRdb remains unchecked. In germline, CDR1 is SGHRS, CDR2 YFSETQ. CDR3 length equals 14 residues.